The entry below gives a single T cell receptor beta chain sequence along with its context. Its antigen is not identified. Unique molecular identifiers featured in how the TCRbeta library was prepared. In TCRdb, the PCR reads were re-called with MiXCR into one record per CDR3 protein. Counted here are about 110,000 distinct CDR3 sequences, almost 6.5% occurring once; the ten biggest clones make up 23%. This specimen comes from a study of T-cell reconstitution after alpha-beta-depleted transplantation in children. Study-level points and caveats: Where alpha-beta T cells came from about two months after transplant was reportedly several hundred expanded graft clones. After one year, T-cell counts and TCRbeta diversity mostly came from new T cells.

This clonotype was obtained from a male patient between 2 and 10 years old who had a stem cell transplant for acute lymphoblastic leukemia, so the T cells may come from the graft donor. The specimen comprised PBMCs, mostly from graft donor cells, sampled 360 days after TCRalphabeta/CD19-depleted stem cell transplant.

Written as DNA, the CDR3 is TGTGCCAGCAGCCTCTTTTCCTACGGGGTCGAGCAGTACTTC. Translating it yields CASSLFSYGVEQYF. The genes are TRBV7-9 and TRBJ2-7; tentative D call: TRBD2 (5 bases). Germline V CDR1 and CDR2: SEHNR, FQNEAQ (reference sequence). The CDR3 totals 14 residues. The V end lost 5 bases, the J end lost 6 bases, and 17 bases lay between the germline ends.